This TCR beta chain was captured in a study of monozygotic twins with inflammatory bowel disease. CDR3 length: 16 amino acids. Germline V gene sequence: CDR1 SGHVS, CDR2 FQNEAQ. Each CDR3 protein gets one entry in TCRdb, which reprocessed the 5' RACE reads and gives no DNA. Its table lists just over 300,000 distinct CDR3 sequences. Sequencing used blood. The rearrangement joins TRBV7-8 to TRBJ1-1. The TCR originated in a human donor with ulcerative colitis or Crohn's disease, or a healthy co-twin of an affected twin (not recorded which). CDR3 protein: CASSASVGNERTEAFF.